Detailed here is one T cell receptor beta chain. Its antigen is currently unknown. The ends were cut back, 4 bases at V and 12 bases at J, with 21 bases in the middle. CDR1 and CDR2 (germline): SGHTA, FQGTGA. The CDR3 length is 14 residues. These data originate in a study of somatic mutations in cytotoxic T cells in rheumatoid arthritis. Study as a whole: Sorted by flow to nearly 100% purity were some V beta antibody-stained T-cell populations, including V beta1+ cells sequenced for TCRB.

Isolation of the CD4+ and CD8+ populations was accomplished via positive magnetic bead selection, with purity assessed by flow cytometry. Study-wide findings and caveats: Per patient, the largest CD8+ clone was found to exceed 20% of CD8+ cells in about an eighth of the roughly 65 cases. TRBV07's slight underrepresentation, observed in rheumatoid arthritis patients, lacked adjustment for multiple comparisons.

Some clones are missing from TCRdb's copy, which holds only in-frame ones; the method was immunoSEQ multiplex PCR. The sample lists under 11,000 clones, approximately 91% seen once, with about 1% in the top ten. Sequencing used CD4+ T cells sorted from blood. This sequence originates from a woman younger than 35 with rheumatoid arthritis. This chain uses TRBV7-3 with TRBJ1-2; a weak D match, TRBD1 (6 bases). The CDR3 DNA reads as TGTGCCAGCAGCTCGGGGGGGCCAGGAGAGGGACACACCTTC. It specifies CASSSGGPGEGHTF.